A selection of T cell receptor beta chains follows, all from one sample in a study of siplizumab effects on memory and regulatory T cells. Assay: immunoSEQ multiplex PCR; the TCRdb copy retains only in-frame clones and omits some. The data contain more than 75,000 clones, over 85% of them singletons. Material: CD8+ T cells sorted from blood. Every receptor here comes from a human donor in good health. Each CDR3 is given with its conserved first and last residue. D genes are given only for firm matches. Not every row has a clone size; where given, it reads once, few, many or a size class.

>TRBJ1-1|16|NA|TRBV2|many
CASHQEYRVVGTEAFF
TGTGCCAGTCATCAAGAGTACAGGGTTGTTGGCACTGAAGCTTTCTTT
>TRBJ1-5|13|NA|TRBV11-2|NA
CASSLGINQPQHF
TGTGCCAGCAGTCTGGGGATCAATCAGCCCCAGCATTTT
>TRBJ2-7|14|NA|TRBV5-5|NA
CASGALGLRYEQYF
TGTGCCAGCGGAGCCCTGGGACTGCGCTACGAGCAGTACTTC
>TRBJ2-1|14|NA|TRBV5-1|NA
CASSSEGSYNEQFF
TGCGCCAGCAGCTCCGAGGGCTCCTACAATGAGCAGTTCTTC
>TRBJ2-7|16|NA|TRBV4-1|NA
CASSQETRGNPYEQYF
TGCGCCAGCAGCCAAGAAACCCGAGGTAATCCCTACGAGCAGTACTTC
>TRBJ1-2|15|NA|TRBV19|NA
CASSTRPHGGYGYTF
TGTGCCAGTAGTACCCGCCCCCACGGCGGATATGGCTACACCTTC
>TRBJ1-1|14|TRBD1|TRBV18|NA
CASSQTGEGTEAFF
TGTGCCAGCTCACAAACAGGGGAGGGCACTGAAGCTTTCTTT
>TRBJ2-5|15|NA|TRBV9|NA
CASSVAAVIQETQYF
TGTGCCAGCAGCGTAGCGGCGGTTATCCAAGAGACCCAGTACTTC
>TRBJ1-1|13|NA|TRBV5-4|once
CASSFPEEAEAFF
TGTGCCAGCAGCTTCCCTGAGGAGGCTGAAGCTTTCTTT
>TRBJ2-7|16|NA|TRBV21-1|NA
CASSNRELREYYEQYF
TGTGCCAGCAGCAACCGAGAGCTCAGGGAATACTACGAGCAGTACTTC
>TRBJ2-7|15|NA|TRBV7-8|NA
CASSLGGRGDYEQYF
TGTGCCAGCAGCCTTGGCGGTCGGGGAGACTACGAGCAGTACTTC
>TRBJ2-5|15|NA|TRBV6-5|NA
CASSYTLGRLETQYF
TGTGCCAGCAGTTACACCCTGGGACGCCTAGAGACCCAGTACTTC
>TRBJ2-1|18|NA|TRBV4-2|NA
CASSQDGLGLAPYNEQFF
TGTGCCAGCAGCCAAGATGGATTAGGGTTAGCTCCTTACAATGAGCAGTTCTTC
>TRBJ1-6|13|NA|TRBV6-5|NA
CASSFRGPNPLHF
TGTGCCAGCAGTTTCCGGGGCCCGAATCCCCTCCACTTT
>TRBJ2-7|15|NA|TRBV4-2|few
CASSQEVGAASEQYF
TGTGCCAGCAGTCAAGAGGTGGGGGCTGCGTCCGAGCAGTACTTC
>TRBJ1-1|13|NA|TRBV7-9|NA
CASSLGENTEAFF
TGTGCCAGCAGCCTCGGGGAGAACACTGAAGCTTTCTTT
>TRBJ2-2|16|TRBD1|TRBV11-2|once
CASSSTGGLVTGELFF
TGTGCCAGCAGCTCTACAGGGGGATTGGTCACCGGGGAGCTGTTTTTT
>TRBJ1-5|14|NA|TRBV7-9|NA
CASSALGVDQPQHF
TGTGCCAGCAGCGCCTTAGGGGTCGACCAGCCCCAGCATTTT
>TRBJ1-1|15|TRBD1|TRBV9|NA
CASSVADRAGAEAFF
TGTGCCAGCAGCGTAGCTGACAGGGCAGGCGCTGAAGCTTTCTTT
>TRBJ2-1|16|NA|TRBV7-3|NA
CASSPLPEGPINEQFF
TGTGCCAGCAGCCCCCTGCCCGAAGGGCCGATCAATGAGCAGTTCTTC
>TRBJ1-1|15|NA|TRBV5-1|NA
CASSLEQNMNTEAFF
TGCGCCAGCAGCTTGGAACAGAACATGAACACTGAAGCTTTCTTT
>TRBJ2-1|13|NA|TRBV6-1|once
CASSTVGPDEQFF
TGTGCCAGCAGTACCGTCGGGCCCGATGAGCAGTTCTTC
>TRBJ2-3|13|TRBD2|TRBV29-1|NA
CSVEAGRALTQYF
TGCAGCGTTGAAGCCGGGAGGGCTTTGACGCAGTATTTT
>TRBJ2-5|15|NA|TRBV2|NA
CASSEELGLEETQYF
TGTGCCAGCAGTGAAGAGCTGGGGTTAGAGGAGACCCAGTACTTC
>TRBJ1-5|17|NA|TRBV30|many
CAWSVVEGFSGNQPQHF
TGTGCCTGGAGTGTAGTCGAGGGTTTCAGTGGTAATCAGCCCCAGCATTTT
>TRBJ1-1|14|TRBD1|TRBV6-1|NA
CASSEGTGWAEAFF
TGTGCCAGCAGCGAGGGGACAGGGTGGGCTGAAGCTTTCTTT
>TRBJ2-1|15|TRBD2|TRBV5-8|NA
CASSLLAGGYNEQFF
TGTGCCAGCAGCTTACTAGCGGGGGGATACAATGAGCAGTTCTTC
>TRBJ2-7|11|NA|TRBV2|NA
CASRDSYEQYF
TGTGCCAGCAGGGACTCCTACGAGCAGTACTTC
>TRBJ2-5|15|NA|TRBV5-8|NA
CASSSGVAEQETQYF
TGTGCCAGCAGCTCCGGGGTGGCAGAACAAGAGACCCAGTACTTC
>TRBJ2-4|15|NA|TRBV5-6|NA
CASSFEGGAKNIQYF
TGTGCCAGCAGCTTCGAAGGCGGGGCCAAAAACATTCAGTACTTC
>TRBJ2-1|17|TRBD2|TRBV12-5|NA
CASGLVLAGSSYNEQFF
TGTGCTAGTGGTTTGGTACTAGCGGGAAGCTCCTACAATGAGCAGTTCTTC
>TRBJ1-2|15|NA|TRBV6-5|NA
CASSYSMGFVDGYTF
TGTGCCAGCAGTTACTCGATGGGATTTGTGGATGGCTACACCTTC
>TRBJ2-7|15|NA|TRBV4-1|NA
CASSQDPQGLDEQYF
TGCGCCAGCAGCCAAGACCCGCAGGGGCTCGACGAGCAGTACTTC
>TRBJ2-3|12|NA|TRBV7-9|once
CASSLRTDTQYF
TGTGCCAGCAGCTTACGAACAGATACGCAGTATTTT
>TRBJ1-6|14|NA|TRBV7-3|NA
CASSAGVGDSPLHF
TGTGCCAGCAGCGCAGGGGTGGGGGATTCACCCCTCCACTTT
>TRBJ2-7|13|NA|TRBV5-6|once
CASSLERPGEQYF
TGTGCCAGCAGCTTGGAACGGCCCGGGGAGCAGTACTTC
>TRBJ2-7|14|NA|TRBV9|NA
CASSVGTADYEQYF
TGTGCCAGCAGCGTAGGGACAGCTGACTACGAGCAGTACTTC
>TRBJ1-3|14|NA|TRBV2|NA
CARSKGDSGNTIYF
TGTGCCAGGAGTAAAGGGGACTCTGGAAACACCATATATTTT
>TRBJ2-3|15|TRBD1|TRBV14|NA
CASSQTGEFPDTQYF
TGTGCCAGCAGTCAGACAGGGGAGTTCCCAGATACGCAGTATTTT
>TRBJ2-3|16|TRBD1|TRBV10-3|NA
CAITKGTERPGDTQYF
TGTGCCATCACGAAGGGGACAGAGCGGCCTGGAGATACGCAGTATTTT
>TRBJ2-7|11|NA|TRBV5-1|once
CASSFNHEQYF
TGCGCCAGCAGCTTTAACCACGAGCAGTACTTC